This entry features one TCR beta chain sequence. The sample comes from a study of T cell responses to AZD1222 COVID-19 vaccine. The germline V and J ends were trimmed by 6 bases and 5 bases, with 14 bases remaining between them. This CDR3 region has 15 residues. Germline CDR1 SGHTA, CDR2 FQGNSA. Measured with immunoSEQ multiplex PCR; TCRdb has only the in-frame clones, and not every one. The data show 100,000 to 150,000 clones, with 89% seen just once and under 5% held by the top ten. The clonotype originates from an adult in good health. Sequences were derived from peripheral blood, sampled on day 0 of AZD1222 vaccination. V and J are TRBV7-2 and TRBJ1-6; possible D gene TRBD1, 6 bases. CDR3: CASSINRADNSPLHF. The DNA of the CDR3 is TGTGCCAGCAGTATCAACAGGGCTGATAATTCACCCCTCCACTTT.